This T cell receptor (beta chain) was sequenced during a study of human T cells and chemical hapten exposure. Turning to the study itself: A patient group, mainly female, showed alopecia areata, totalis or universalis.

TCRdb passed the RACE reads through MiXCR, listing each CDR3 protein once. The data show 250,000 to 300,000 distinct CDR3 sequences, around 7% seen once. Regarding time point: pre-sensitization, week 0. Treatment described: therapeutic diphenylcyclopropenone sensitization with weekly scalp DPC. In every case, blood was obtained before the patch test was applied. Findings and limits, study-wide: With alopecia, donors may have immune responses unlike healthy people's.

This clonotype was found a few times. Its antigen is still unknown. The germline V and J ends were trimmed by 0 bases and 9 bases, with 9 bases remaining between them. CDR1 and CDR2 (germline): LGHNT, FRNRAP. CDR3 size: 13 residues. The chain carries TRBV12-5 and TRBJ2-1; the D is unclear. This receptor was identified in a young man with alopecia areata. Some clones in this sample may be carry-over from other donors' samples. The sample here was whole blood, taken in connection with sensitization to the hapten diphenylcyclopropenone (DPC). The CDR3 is CASGLVSRVEQFF. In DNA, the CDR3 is TGTGCTAGTGGTTTGGTGTCTAGGGTTGAGCAGTTCTTC.